This T cell receptor beta chain derives from a study of blood T cell repertoires in COVID-19. V was cut by 1 base and J by 2 bases, with 5 bases left in between. CDR1 is LNHDA, CDR2 SQIVND, per germline (reference sequence). The CDR3 loop spans 13 amino acids. TCRdb's table, derived via immunoSEQ multiplex PCR, lists solely in-frame clones and lacks some. The sample lists over 200,000 clones, 65% to 90% occurring once. The sample consisted of PBMCs or T cells enriched from blood (not recorded which). This chain joins TRBV19 and TRBJ1-2; no clear D. This sequence originates from a man between 18 and 35 years old who had recovered from COVID-19. The CDR3 sequence is CASSIGRNYGYTF. CDR3 bases: TGTGCCAGTAGTATAGGGCGGAACTATGGCTACACCTTC.